This T cell receptor (beta chain) was captured in a study of shared clonotypes between healthy human individuals (TCRdb year 2020). In the study overall: The cohort comprised two women and three men aged 18 to 49 years. Per donor, three plates each were used for CD4 naive and CD4 memory, two for CD8 naive, and one for CD8 memory. Per donor, leukapheresis produced somewhere between about 0.85 and 9.5 billion PBMCs. The study deeply sequenced blood TCR repertoires of five healthy adults to estimate repertoire size and the extent of clonotype sharing between individuals. To increase sequencing depth and limit assay-specific biases, different laboratories used diverse techniques to prepare libraries and sequence TCR repertoires. What the authors observed across the whole study: Pairwise subsampling indicated that sequencing depth was expected to affect the degree of clonotype sharing among donors. Sampling was restricted to blood, and TCR repertoires in tissues likely differ from the TCR repertoires found in blood. Compared with non-shared clonotypes, the clonotypes found in all four sorted-subset donors had higher generation probabilities. The genetic and exposure-history diversity represented was limited by the small number of donors. Estimated clonotype richness was generally larger for naive than for memory subsets. Incomplete sequencing was indicated by rarefaction of sorted-subset datasets, despite the large sequencing depth. Approximately 5% of naive CD4, 3.5% of naive CD8, about 2.4% of memory CD4, and 0.35% to 0.5% of memory CD8 clonotypes were shared across several donors.

As to this clone: Its antigen remains unidentified. Qualities for individual bases were not recorded, and no much larger clone is one base off.

Using the deep immunoSEQ assay, multiplex PCR amplified TCR CDR3 regions from genomic DNA. For each cell subset, the extracted genomic DNA was distributed evenly across all wells of several immunoSEQ 96-well plates, and each plate served as one replicate. For sorted subsets, each replicate PCR was loaded with around 220 ng genomic DNA, equivalent to 30,000 or so T cell genomes. Purified libraries were measured with a Qubit 3.0 fluorometer, size-checked on a Bioanalyzer 2100, and measured again with the KAPA Library Quantification kit. Every immunoSEQ 96-well plate was sequenced on a dedicated single-read 150-cycle Illumina NextSeq 550 flow cell. The paper's data handling went like this. Because only junctional sequences without quality scores were contained in the immunoSEQ output, filtering matching that applied to full-length reads could not be performed. To assign V/J genes and CDR3, sequences were annotated using PyIR, a Python wrapper for IgBLAST v1.9, with IMGT germline references. Reads with weak V/J assignments (E-value above 1e-6), missing CDR3, stop codons, out-of-frame junctions, or ambiguous translated residues were removed. V3J clonotypes were defined as sequences sharing the same inferred V gene, J gene, and CDR3 amino acid sequence. Percentage overlap between repertoires was calculated by dividing the number of shared unique clonotypes by the size of the smaller repertoire. Richness of each repertoire was evaluated using RTK rarefaction, the Chao1 estimator, and Recon v2.1 estimates of unobserved clonotypes. Generation probabilities for all TCRbeta clonotypes obtained by the gDNA method from a handful of donors were computed using OLGA. TCRdb stores this immuneACCESS table with in-frame sequences only. Part of the clones is absent; in the studies checked, under half of the shortfall reflects unresolved V genes, and no reason is known for the rest. The V and J calls and the clone size are those of that table, but D and trimming were determined from the DNA. A total of 800,000 or so clones appear in this sample, around 96% of them only once. In total, the top ten clones hold around 0.25% of the sample.

Taken from cysteine to phenylalanine, the CDR3 has 17 residues. Only the CDR3 DNA is retained, 51 bases long and in frame from the first base. As encoded in the germline V gene, CDR1 is KGHSH while CDR2 is LQKENI. The V end loses 6 bases and the J end loses 2 bases, and a stretch of 20 bases separates them. CD8 naive samples consisted of CD45RO-negative cells that were positively selected for CCR7, yielding a CD45RA+CCR7+ population without TemRA cells. Healthy HIV-negative adults with no recently reported acute infections or vaccinations were included as donors. All donors were Caucasian adults living in Nashville, Tennessee, USA. After blood collection by leukapheresis, PBMCs were isolated using Ficoll-Histopaque density gradient centrifugation and then cryopreserved in the vapor phase of liquid nitrogen. Analytical flow cytometry was used to check the purity and quantity of every magnetically sorted T cell population. From each sorted fraction, genomic DNA was isolated and quantified by UV absorbance on a Nanodrop 2000c.

The origin of this receptor is a man aged 25-45 years in good health. The chain couples TRBV18 to TRBJ1-5, and TRBD1 may be the D gene, going by 6 matching bases. The sample taken for sequencing was naive CD8+ T cells sorted from blood. In the paper's terms, the cell subset or site label means: CD45RA+CCR7+. The sequenced DNA is TGTGCCAGCTCGGATCTTCCGGGGGGCTCTGGCAATCAGCCCCAGCATTTT. It encodes CASSDLPGGSGNQPQHF.